This TCR beta chain was captured by sequencing in a study of CD8 T cells in ankylosing spondylitis listed by TCRdb under 2017. For the wider study: The study profiled T cell receptor beta repertoires in healthy donors and ankylosing spondylitis patients to find disease-linked TCR variants. The whole study cohort included some 100 healthy donors and about two dozen ankylosing spondylitis patients. Peripheral blood was sampled, and synovial fluid was also collected from ankylosing spondylitis patients. What the study reported, not specific to this receptor: Some motif variants were previously reported in synovial fluid and blood of reactive arthritis patients, suggesting common disease-initiation mechanisms. The disease-linked clones had a CD8+ phenotype and were found at relatively low frequencies in peripheral blood. Blood from ankylosing spondylitis patients appeared to be characterized by a TCR beta motif composed of about eight highly homologous amino acid variants. According to the report, matched synovial fluid samples from ankylosing spondylitis patients were significantly enriched for the disease-linked clones.

The germline V gene supplies CDR1 SGHRS and CDR2 YFSETQ. From cysteine to phenylalanine, the CDR3 is 14 amino acids long. Only the CDR3 DNA is retained, 42 bases long and in frame from the first base. Instrument used: Illumina HiSeq 2500. TCR beta libraries were prepared by quantitative 5'-RACE with molecular barcodes. In the authors' own workflow: Disease-linked TCR variants were identified with a new computational method built on a probabilistic model of VDJ rearrangement. TCRdb redid the processing of the public reads, applying fastp at Q25 and MiXCR, and retained in-frame beta chains. Entries that share a CDR3 protein sequence are merged under the most common genes and DNA. The V and J calls follow TCRdb's processing rather than the paper's. This sample has 150,000 to 200,000 distinct CDR3 sequences in its table, and roughly 13% of those were observed once. Approximately 10% of the sample comes from the top ten.

This clonotype was detected ten times or more. Its antigen is still unknown. At one end, the junction sequence differs from germline, possibly due to a read error. The chain employs TRBV5-1 and TRBJ2-1; 9 junctional bases match TRBD2. Sequencing was performed on blood, either unsorted or a sorted T cell fraction (not recorded which). This sequence originates from a female donor with ankylosing spondylitis or in good health (not recorded which). The CDR3 amino acid sequence is: CASSLTSGYNEQFF. DNA sequence: TGTGCCAGCAGTTTGACTAGCGGCTACAATGAGCAGTTCTTC.